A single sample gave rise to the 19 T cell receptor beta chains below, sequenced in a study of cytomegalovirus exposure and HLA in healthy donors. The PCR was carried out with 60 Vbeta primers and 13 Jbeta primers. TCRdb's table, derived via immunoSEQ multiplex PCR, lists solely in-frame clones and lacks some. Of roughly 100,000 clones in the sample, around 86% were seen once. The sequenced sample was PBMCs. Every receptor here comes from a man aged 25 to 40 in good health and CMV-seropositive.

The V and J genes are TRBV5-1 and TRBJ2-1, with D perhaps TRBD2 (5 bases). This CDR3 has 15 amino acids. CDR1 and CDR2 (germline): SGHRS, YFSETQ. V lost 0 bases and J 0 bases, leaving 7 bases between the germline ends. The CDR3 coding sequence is TGCGCCAGCAGCTTGGCCGAGGGCTCCTACAATGAGCAGTTCTTC. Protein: CASSLAEGSYNEQFF.

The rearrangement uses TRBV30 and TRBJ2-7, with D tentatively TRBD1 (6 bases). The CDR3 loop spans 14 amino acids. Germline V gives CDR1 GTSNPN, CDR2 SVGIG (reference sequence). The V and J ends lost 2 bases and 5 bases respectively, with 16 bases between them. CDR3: CAWSSGAGFHEQYF. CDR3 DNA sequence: TGTGCCTGGAGTTCAGGGGCAGGGTTCCACGAGCAGTACTTC. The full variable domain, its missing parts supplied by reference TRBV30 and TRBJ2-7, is SQTIHQWPATLVQPVGSPLSLECTVEGTSNPNLYWYRQAAGRGLQLLFYSVGIGQISSEVPQNLSASRPQDRQFILSSKKLLLSDSGFYLCAWSSGAGFHEQYFGPGTRLTVT.

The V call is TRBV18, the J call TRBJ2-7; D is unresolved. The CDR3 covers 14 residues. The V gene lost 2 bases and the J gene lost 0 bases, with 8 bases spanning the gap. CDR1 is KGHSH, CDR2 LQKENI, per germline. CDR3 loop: CASSPDSASYEQYF. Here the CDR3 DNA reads TGTGCCAGCTCACCAGACTCTGCCTCCTACGAGCAGTACTTC.

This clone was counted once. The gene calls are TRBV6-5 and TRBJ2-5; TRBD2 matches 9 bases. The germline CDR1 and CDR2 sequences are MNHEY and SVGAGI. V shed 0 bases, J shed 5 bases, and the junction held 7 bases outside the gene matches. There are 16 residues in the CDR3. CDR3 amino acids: CASSYSRGGALETQYF. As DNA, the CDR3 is TGTGCCAGCAGTTACTCTCGCGGGGGGGCTCTGGAGACCCAGTACTTC.

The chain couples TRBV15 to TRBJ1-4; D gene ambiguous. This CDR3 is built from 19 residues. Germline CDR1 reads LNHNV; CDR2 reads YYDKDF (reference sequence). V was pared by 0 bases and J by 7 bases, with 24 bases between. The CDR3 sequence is CATSREGAFGGWGSEKLFF. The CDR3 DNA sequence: TGTGCCACCAGCAGAGAAGGAGCCTTTGGAGGGTGGGGTAGTGAAAAACTGTTTTTT. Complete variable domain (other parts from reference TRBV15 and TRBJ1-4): DAMVIQNPRYQVTQFGKPVTLSCSQTLNHNVMYWYQQKSSQAPKLLFHYYDKDFNNEADTPDNFQSRRPNTSFCFLDIRSPGLGDTAMYLCATSREGAFGGWGSEKLFFGSGTQLSVL.

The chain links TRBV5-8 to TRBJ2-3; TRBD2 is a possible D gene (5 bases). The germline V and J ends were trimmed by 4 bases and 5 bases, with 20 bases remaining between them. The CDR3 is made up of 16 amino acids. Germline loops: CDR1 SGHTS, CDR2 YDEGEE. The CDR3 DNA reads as TGTGCCAGCAGCCGGACTCAATTTCCCTATATAGATACGCAGTATTTT. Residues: CASSRTQFPYIDTQYF. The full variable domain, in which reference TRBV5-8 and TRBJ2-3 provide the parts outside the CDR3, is EAGVTQSPTHLIKTRGQQATLRCSPISGHTSVYWYQQALGLGLQFLLWYDEGEERNRGNFPPRFSGRQFPNYSSELNVNALELEDSALYLCASSRTQFPYIDTQYFGPGTRLTVL.

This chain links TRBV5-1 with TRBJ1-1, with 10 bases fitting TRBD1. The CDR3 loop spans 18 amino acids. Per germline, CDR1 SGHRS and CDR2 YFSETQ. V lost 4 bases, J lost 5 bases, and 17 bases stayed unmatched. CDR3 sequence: CASSTRDRGAGMRTEAFF. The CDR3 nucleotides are TGCGCCAGCAGCACCCGGGACAGGGGTGCGGGGATGAGGACTGAAGCTTTCTTT.

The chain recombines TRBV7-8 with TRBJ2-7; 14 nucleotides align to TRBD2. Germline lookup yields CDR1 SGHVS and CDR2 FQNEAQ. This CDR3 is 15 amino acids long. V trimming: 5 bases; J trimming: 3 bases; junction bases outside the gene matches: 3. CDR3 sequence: CASSKGLAGGYEQYF. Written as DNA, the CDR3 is TGTGCCAGCAGCAAAGGACTAGCGGGGGGCTACGAGCAGTACTTC.

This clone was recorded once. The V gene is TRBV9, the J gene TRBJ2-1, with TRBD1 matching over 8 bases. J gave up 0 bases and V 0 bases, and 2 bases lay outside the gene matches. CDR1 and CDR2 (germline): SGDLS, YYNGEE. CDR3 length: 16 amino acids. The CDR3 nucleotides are TGTGCCAGCAGCGTAGGGACAGGGAGCTCCTACAATGAGCAGTTCTTC. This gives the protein CASSVGTGSSYNEQFF. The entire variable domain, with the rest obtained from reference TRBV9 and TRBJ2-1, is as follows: DSGVTQTPKHLITATGQRVTLRCSPRSGDLSVYWYQQSLDQGLQFLIQYYNGEERAKGNILERFSAQQFPDLHSELNLSSLELGDSALYFCASSVGTGSSYNEQFFGPGTRLTVL.

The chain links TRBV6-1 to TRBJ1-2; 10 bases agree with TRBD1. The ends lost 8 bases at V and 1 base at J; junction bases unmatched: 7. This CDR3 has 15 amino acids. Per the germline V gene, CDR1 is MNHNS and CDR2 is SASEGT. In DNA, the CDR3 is TGTGCCAGCGGGGGACAGGGGACAATTAACTATGGCTACACCTTC. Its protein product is CASGGQGTINYGYTF.

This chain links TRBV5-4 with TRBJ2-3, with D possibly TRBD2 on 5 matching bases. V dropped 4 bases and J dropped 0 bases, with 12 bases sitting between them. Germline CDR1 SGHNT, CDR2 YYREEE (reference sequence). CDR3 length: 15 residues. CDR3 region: CASSPPAASTDTQYF. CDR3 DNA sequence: TGTGCCAGCAGCCCCCCAGCGGCTAGCACAGATACGCAGTATTTT.

This CDR3 is CASNTQYLQGAGYTF. The CDR3 region has the DNA TGTGCCAGCAACACCCAATACCTCCAGGGGGCGGGCTACACCTTC. The gene calls are TRBV28 and TRBJ1-2; the match to TRBD1 covers 8 bases. Trimming cost V 7 bases and J 8 bases; bases outside gene matches: 15. Looked up from germline, CDR1 is MDHEN and CDR2 is SYDVKM. This CDR3 has 15 amino acids.

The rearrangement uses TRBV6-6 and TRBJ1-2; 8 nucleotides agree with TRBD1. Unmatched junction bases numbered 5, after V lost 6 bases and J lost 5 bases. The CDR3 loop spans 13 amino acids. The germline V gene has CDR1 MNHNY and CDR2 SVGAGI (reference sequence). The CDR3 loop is CASSRTGKYGYTF. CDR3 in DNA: TGTGCCAGCAGCCGGACAGGGAAATATGGCTACACCTTC.

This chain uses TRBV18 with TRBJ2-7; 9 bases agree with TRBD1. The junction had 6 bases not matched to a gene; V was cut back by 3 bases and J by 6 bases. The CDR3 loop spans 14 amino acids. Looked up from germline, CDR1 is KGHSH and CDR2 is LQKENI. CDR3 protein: CASSPGTGTTEQYF. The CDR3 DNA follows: TGTGCCAGCTCACCCGGGACAGGGACTACCGAGCAGTACTTC.

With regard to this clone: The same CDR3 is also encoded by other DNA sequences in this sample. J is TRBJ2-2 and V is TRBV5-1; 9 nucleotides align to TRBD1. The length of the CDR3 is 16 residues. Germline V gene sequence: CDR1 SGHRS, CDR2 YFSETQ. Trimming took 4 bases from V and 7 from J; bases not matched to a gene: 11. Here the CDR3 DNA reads TGCGCCAGCAGCCTACGTACAGGGGGCGTTGTCGGGGAGCTGTTTTTT. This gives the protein CASSLRTGGVVGELFF.

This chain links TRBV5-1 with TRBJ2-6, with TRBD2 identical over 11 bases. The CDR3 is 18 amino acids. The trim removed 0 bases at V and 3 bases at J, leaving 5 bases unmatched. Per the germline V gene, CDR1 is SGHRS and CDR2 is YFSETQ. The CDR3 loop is CASSLGSGGAYGANVLTF. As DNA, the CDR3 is TGCGCCAGCAGCTTGGGTAGCGGGGGGGCCTATGGGGCCAACGTCCTGACTTTC.

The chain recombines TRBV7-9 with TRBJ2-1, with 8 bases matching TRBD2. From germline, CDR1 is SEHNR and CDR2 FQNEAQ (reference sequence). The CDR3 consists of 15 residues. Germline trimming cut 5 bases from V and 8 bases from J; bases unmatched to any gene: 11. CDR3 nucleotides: TGTGCCAGCAGCCACCGACTAGCGCCACTGTATGAGCAGTTCTTC. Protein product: CASSHRLAPLYEQFF.

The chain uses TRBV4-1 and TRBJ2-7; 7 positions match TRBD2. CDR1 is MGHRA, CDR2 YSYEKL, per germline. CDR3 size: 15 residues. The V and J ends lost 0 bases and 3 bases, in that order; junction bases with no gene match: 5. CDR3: CASSQEGGENYEQYF. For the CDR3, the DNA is TGCGCCAGCAGCCAAGAGGGAGGGGAGAACTACGAGCAGTACTTC.

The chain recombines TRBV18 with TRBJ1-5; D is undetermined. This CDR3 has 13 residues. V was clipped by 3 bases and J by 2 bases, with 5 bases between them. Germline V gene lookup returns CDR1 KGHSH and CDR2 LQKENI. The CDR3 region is CASSPEGNQPQHF. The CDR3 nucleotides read TGTGCCAGCTCACCCGAGGGCAATCAGCCCCAGCATTTT.